The 30 T cell receptor beta chains listed next were all sequenced from one sample in a study of T-cell memory formation after mild COVID-19. TCRdb independently ran MiXCR on the 5' RACE reads; one entry per CDR3 protein. This sample carries 200,000 to 250,000 distinct CDR3 sequences, roughly a tenth of them seen once, and the ten largest clones take approximately 3%. The specimen sequenced was PBMCs or a T cell subset sorted from them (not recorded which). The receptors here all came from a man aged 18 to 29 who had mild COVID-19 (a few samples of this study predate the infection). Cell type and time point are not known.

The table lists this clonotype with a few counts. The chain is built from TRBV7-9 and TRBJ2-5; TRBD2 aligns across 9 bases. The V and J ends lost 3 bases and 1 base, in that order; junction bases with no gene match: 3. Germline values: CDR1 SEHNR, CDR2 FQNEAQ (reference sequence). The CDR3 contains 15 residues. The CDR3 here is CASSLGLAVQETQYF. The CDR3 DNA reads as TGTGCCAGCAGCTTGGGACTAGCCGTCCAAGAGACCCAGTACTTC.

This clonotype was counted between two and nine times. This rearrangement joins TRBV7-8 to TRBJ2-3; weak D call: TRBD2 (6 bases). Germline V lookup: CDR1 SGHVS, CDR2 FQNEAQ. V lost 1 base to trimming and J lost 2 bases, with 13 bases between them. CDR3 length equals 16 residues. This CDR3 reads CASSLENLAYTDTQYF. The CDR3 nucleotides read TGTGCCAGCAGCTTAGAAAATCTAGCGTACACAGATACGCAGTATTTT.

This clonotype was detected only a few times. The rearrangement links TRBV2 to TRBJ1-1, with D possibly matching TRBD1 (5 bases). V lost 5 bases to trimming and J lost 2 bases, with 12 bases between them. The CDR3 has 14 residues. Germline values: CDR1 SNHLY, CDR2 FYNNEI. CDR3 in DNA: TGTGCCAGCAGTTATACAGGAAAAAACACTGAAGCTTTCTTT. This codes for CASSYTGKNTEAFF. Complete variable domain (other parts from reference TRBV2 and TRBJ1-1): EPEVTQTPSHQVTQMGQEVILRCVPISNHLYFYWYRQILGQKVEFLVSFYNNEISEKSEIFDDQFSVERPDGSNFTLKIRSTKLEDSAMYFCASSYTGKNTEAFFGQGTRLTVV.

This clonotype was recorded a few times. J is TRBJ2-5 and V is TRBV25-1, with a possible D match to TRBD1 (6 bases). V was pared by 4 bases and J by 5 bases, with 20 bases between. CDR1 is MGHDK, CDR2 SYGVNS, per germline. This CDR3 region has 16 residues. As DNA, the CDR3 is TGTGCCAGCAGTGGAAATACAGGGACCAATGCGGAGACCCAGTACTTC. Residues: CASSGNTGTNAETQYF.

The gene calls are TRBV5-4 and TRBJ2-5, with TRBD2 matching 7 bases. The CDR3 contains 17 residues. V was clipped by 4 bases and J by 0 bases; unmatched bases: 12. The germline gives CDR1 SGHNT, CDR2 YYREEE (reference sequence). The CDR3, as DNA: TGTGCCAGCAGCCTCCCCCCCGGGGGGTCGAACCAAGAGACCCAGTACTTC. It codes for CASSLPPGGSNQETQYF. Together with reference TRBV5-4 and TRBJ2-5, the CDR3 gives the full variable domain: ETGVTQSPTHLIKTRGQQVTLRCSSQSGHNTVSWYQQALGQGPQFIFQYYREEENGRGNFPPRFSGLQFPNYSSELNVNALELDDSALYLCASSLPPGGSNQETQYFGPGTRLLVL.

Concerning this clonotype: Compared with germline, one end of the junction differs, possibly owing to a read error. This sequence joins TRBV24-1 and TRBJ2-3, with a weak D call TRBD1 (8 bases). CDR1 is KGHDR and CDR2 is SFDVKD in the germline V gene. CDR3 length equals 12 residues. The chain's CDR3 is CATSSGTGTQYF. CDR3 in DNA: TGTGCCACCAGTAGCGGGACAGGTACGCAGTATTTT.

The sample holds a few counts of this clonotype. The chain uses TRBV10-3 and TRBJ2-2; D is uncertain. The CDR3 length is 15 residues. V gave up 4 bases and J gave up 3 bases, with 12 bases separating them. CDR1 and CDR2 (germline): ENHRY, SYGVKD. CDR3 DNA: TGTGCCATCAGTGGGGCGGTGGGATACACCGGGGAGCTGTTTTTT. Amino acid sequence: CAISGAVGYTGELFF.

The chain couples TRBV18 to TRBJ2-3; 12 bases match TRBD2. Trimming took 6 bases from V and 2 from J; bases not matched to a gene: 6. The germline V gene encodes CDR1 KGHSH and CDR2 LQKENI. CDR3 size: 16 residues. CDR3 protein: CASSSTSGGTTDTQYF. For the CDR3, the DNA is TGTGCCAGCTCGTCCACTAGCGGGGGGACCACAGATACGCAGTATTTT.

This clonotype has more than one count but fewer than ten. The chain links TRBV27 to TRBJ1-3; tentative D call: TRBD1 (5 bases). The V end was cut by 6 bases, the J end by 1 base, with 13 bases between. The CDR3 consists of 15 residues. Germline CDR1 reads MNHEY; CDR2 reads SMNVEV (reference sequence). CDR3 in DNA: TGTGCCAGCAGGACCTCTGGGGCGTCTGGAAACACCATATATTTT. Protein: CASRTSGASGNTIYF.

The gene calls are TRBV25-1 and TRBJ2-7; 7 bases agree with TRBD1. This CDR3 is built from 15 residues. Germline values: CDR1 MGHDK, CDR2 SYGVNS. J lost 3 bases, V lost 4 bases, and 9 bases had no gene match. The chain's CDR3 is CASSAGQSGVYEQYF. The CDR3 nucleotides are TGTGCCAGCAGTGCGGGACAGTCTGGGGTCTACGAGCAGTACTTC.

This clonotype was counted only a few times. This chain uses TRBV6-2 or TRBV6-3 with TRBJ1-5; D is unresolved. Looked up from germline, CDR1 is MNHEY and CDR2 is SVGEGT. V lost 0 bases to trimming and J lost 9 bases, with 9 bases between them. The CDR3 loop spans 13 amino acids. CDR3 protein: CASSYSSWRPQHF. CDR3 in DNA: TGTGCCAGCAGTTACTCGTCTTGGCGGCCCCAGCATTTT.

Only a few counts were recorded for this clonotype. The rearrangement joins TRBV5-1 to TRBJ2-2; the D is unclear. Trimming stripped 1 base from V and 2 bases from J, with 9 bases between. This CDR3 has 15 amino acids. Germline V lookup: CDR1 SGHRS, CDR2 YFSETQ. CDR3 in DNA: TGCGCCAGCAGCTTGTGGCTACCCAACACCGGGGAGCTGTTTTTT. As protein: CASSLWLPNTGELFF.

The chain links TRBV3-1 to TRBJ1-1, with 9 bases that match TRBD1. Germline assignment: CDR1 LGHDT and CDR2 YNNKEL (reference sequence). This CDR3 contains 15 residues. J lost 2 bases, V lost 4 bases, and 5 bases had no gene match. Written as DNA, the CDR3 is TGTGCCAGCAGCCCCCGGGACAGGGCTAACACTGAAGCTTTCTTT. The encoded protein is CASSPRDRANTEAFF.

This clonotype showed up just a few times. The CDR3 DNA sequence: TGCGCCAGCAGCCAAGATTTGGAGGGAAGGGCCTACGAGCAGTACGTC. Protein product: CASSQDLEGRAYEQYV. The rearrangement links TRBV4-1 to TRBJ2-7; D might be TRBD2 (6 bases). The CDR3 runs 16 residues. The V gene's germline CDR1 is MGHRA and CDR2 YSYEKL. Trimming left V 0 bases short and J 2 bases short, with 14 bases between.

The chain has TRBV3-1 and TRBJ1-1; tentative D call: TRBD1 (5 bases). Germline V gene lookup returns CDR1 LGHDT and CDR2 YNNKEL (reference sequence). The CDR3 contains 15 residues. Deletions cut 3 bases from V and 5 bases from J, with 16 bases between. The DNA for the CDR3 is TGTGCCAGCAGCCAGGGGCCAGTTCCTAGGACTGAAGCTTTCTTT. Amino acids: CASSQGPVPRTEAFF.

This clonotype has more than one count but fewer than ten. The J gene is TRBJ1-1, the V gene TRBV7-2, with TRBD1 identical over 10 bases. Germline-derived CDR1 and CDR2 are SGHTA and FQGNSA. V lost 2 bases to trimming and J lost 7 bases; unmatched junction nucleotides: 1. This CDR3 is built from 13 residues. CDR3 sequence: CASSLRDRGEAFF. For the CDR3, the DNA is TGTGCCAGCAGCTTAAGGGACAGGGGTGAAGCTTTCTTT.

The sample holds many counts of this clonotype. The chain is built from TRBV5-1 and TRBJ1-2; D is unresolved. Germline V CDR1 and CDR2: SGHRS, YFSETQ. V lost 0 bases and J 5 bases, leaving 8 bases between the germline ends. This CDR3 is built from 13 residues. DNA of the CDR3: TGCGCCAGCAGCTTGGGGGCAGCATATGGCTACACCTTC. This translates into CASSLGAAYGYTF.

This clonotype was counted a few times. A junction end diverges from the germline sequence, so it may reflect a read error. This chain uses TRBV7-3 with TRBJ1-1; no clear D. This CDR3 spans 14 amino acids. Germline loops: CDR1 SGHTA, CDR2 FQGTGA. The CDR3 sequence: CASRLIPGRTEAFF. The CDR3 nucleotides read TGTGCCAGCAGATTAATTCCTGGGAGGACTGAAGCTTTCTTT.

The sample holds a few counts of this clonotype. The gene calls are TRBV7-6 and TRBJ2-3; D is uncertain. Trimming removed 3 bases at V and 2 bases at J, with 24 bases between. CDR1 is SGHVS and CDR2 is FNYEAQ in the germline V gene. This CDR3 contains 19 residues. The CDR3 nucleotides are TGTGCCAGCAGCTTTTCCCCTCTAGGTCGAGGCACGTCCACAGATACGCAGTATTTT. Encoded protein: CASSFSPLGRGTSTDTQYF.

This clonotype was observed at least ten times. The chain uses TRBV7-9 and TRBJ1-2, with 7 bases fitting TRBD1. CDR3 length equals 14 residues. The V and J ends lost 5 bases and 4 bases, in that order; junction bases with no gene match: 7. Germline V lookup: CDR1 SEHNR, CDR2 FQNEAQ (reference sequence). DNA of the CDR3: TGTGCCAGCAGCCGGACAGGAGGAGGCTATGGCTACACCTTC. It translates to CASSRTGGGYGYTF.

This clonotype turned up a few times. The chain couples TRBV20-1 to TRBJ2-3; D is unclear. Deletions cut 4 bases from V and 1 base from J, with 6 bases between. CDR3 size: 12 residues. Germline values: CDR1 DFQATT, CDR2 SNEGSKA (reference sequence). CDR3 sequence: CSATDRTDTQYF. CDR3 sequence (DNA): TGCAGTGCTACAGACCGCACAGATACGCAGTATTTT.

This clonotype has only a few counts. The chain carries TRBV5-1 and TRBJ2-7; D ambiguous. This CDR3 region has 14 residues. Germline V CDR1 and CDR2: SGHRS, YFSETQ. V was trimmed by 0 bases and J by 0 bases, leaving 7 bases between them. CDR3 DNA: TGCGCCAGCAGCTTGGACGTTCTCTCCTACGAGCAGTACGTC. This encodes CASSLDVLSYEQYV.

This clonotype was detected ten times or more. This rearrangement joins TRBV6-5 to TRBJ1-1; no definite D call. CDR3 length: 14 amino acids. Germline assignment: CDR1 MNHEY and CDR2 SVGAGI. V was pared by 4 bases and J by 0 bases, with 9 bases between. CDR3 coding DNA: TGTGCCAGCAGTTCCCCGGGAATGAACACTGAAGCTTTCTTT. This gives the protein CASSSPGMNTEAFF.

This sequence joins TRBV25-1 and TRBJ2-4, with TRBD1 identical over 7 bases. The CDR3 has 15 amino acids. Losses at the gene ends were 4 bases for V and 6 bases for J; bases not matched to a gene: 9. CDR1 is MGHDK and CDR2 is SYGVNS in the germline V gene. The CDR3 nucleotides are TGTGCCAGCAGTGCTCGGACAGGTCGAATAAACATTCAGTACTTC. Protein sequence: CASSARTGRINIQYF.

This chain joins TRBV6-2 or TRBV6-3 and TRBJ2-5, with D possibly being TRBD2 (5 bases). V lost 7 bases, J lost 4 bases, and 10 bases lay in between. This CDR3 region has 12 residues. CDR1 and CDR2 (germline): MNHEY, SVGEGT. CDR3 nucleotides: TGTGCCAGCAACCGGGCGGGAGAGACCCAGTACTTC. The encoded protein is CASNRAGETQYF.

This clonotype was recorded at least ten times. The chain employs TRBV7-9 and TRBJ2-1, with 8 bases identical to TRBD2. The CDR3 is 16 amino acids. Germline V gene lookup returns CDR1 SEHNR and CDR2 FQNEAQ (reference sequence). J was trimmed by 2 bases and V by 5 bases; bases with no gene match: 8. The CDR3 loop is CASSLLSGAPYNEQFF. CDR3 DNA sequence: TGTGCCAGCAGCCTTCTTAGCGGGGCCCCCTACAATGAGCAGTTCTTC. Full variable domain (remainder filled in from reference TRBV7-9 and TRBJ2-1): DTGVSQNPRHKITKRGQNVTFRCDPISEHNRLYWYRQTLGQGPEFLTYFQNEAQLEKSRLLSDRFSAERPKGSFSTLEIQRTEQGDSAMYLCASSLLSGAPYNEQFFGPGTRLTVL.

A few counts support this clonotype. The V and J genes are TRBV6-2 or TRBV6-3 and TRBJ2-3; no clear D gene. Looked up from germline, CDR1 is MNHEY and CDR2 is SVGEGT. V lost 6 bases and J lost 1, with 5 bases in between. The CDR3 loop spans 12 amino acids. The CDR3 sequence: CASRPRTDTQYF. The CDR3 DNA reads TGTGCCAGCAGGCCCCGCACAGATACGCAGTATTTT.

This clonotype was recorded a few times. V and J are TRBV4-3 and TRBJ2-5; D could derive from TRBD1 or TRBD2 (6 bases each). CDR3 length: 16 amino acids. The germline CDR1 and CDR2 sequences are LGHNA and YSLEER. V lost 1 base and J 5 bases, leaving 17 bases between the germline ends. The CDR3 DNA reads as TGCGCCAGCAGCCAAGGGAACGGGGGCGCGCGGGAGACCCAGTACTTC. Protein sequence: CASSQGNGGARETQYF.

This clonotype was observed a few times. This sequence joins TRBV5-1 and TRBJ2-5; 8 nucleotides line up with TRBD1. Germline V gene sequence: CDR1 SGHRS, CDR2 YFSETQ. Trimming took 5 bases from V and 4 from J; bases not matched to a gene: 4. The CDR3 covers 13 residues. Here the CDR3 DNA reads TGCGCCAGCAGTATCACAGGGGGAGAGACCCAGTACTTC. This encodes CASSITGGETQYF.

This chain joins TRBV30 and TRBJ2-5; 10 bases align to TRBD2. Per germline, CDR1 GTSNPN and CDR2 SVGIG (reference sequence). With V trimmed by 0 bases and J by 3 bases, 4 bases remained unmatched. CDR3 length: 15 residues. The chain's CDR3 is CAWSVGLAGEETQYF. For the CDR3, the DNA is TGTGCCTGGAGTGTGGGGCTAGCGGGGGAAGAGACCCAGTACTTC.